The 22 T cell receptor beta chains presented below share a single source sample, sequenced in a study of blood T cell repertoires in COVID-19. Assay: immunoSEQ multiplex PCR; the TCRdb copy retains only in-frame clones and omits some. This sample has roughly 500,000 clones, with around 87% found just once. The sample taken for sequencing was PBMCs or T cells enriched from blood (not recorded which). The origin of the receptors is a woman aged 35 to 49 who had recovered from COVID-19.

About this clone itself: At one end, the junction sequence differs from germline, possibly due to a read error. The chain has TRBV9 and TRBJ2-1; no clear D gene. Germline lookup yields CDR1 SGDLS and CDR2 YYNGEE. There are 15 residues in the CDR3. The CDR3 reads CASTVDSRSYNEQFF. CDR3 coding DNA: TGTGCCAGCACCGTAGATAGCCGCTCCTACAATGAGCAGTTCTTC.

V gene TRBV19 combines with J gene TRBJ1-2; no clear D gene. This CDR3 is built from 13 residues. Trimming removed 3 bases from V and 7 bases from J, with 12 bases in between. CDR1 is LNHDA and CDR2 is SQIVND in the germline V gene (reference sequence). The CDR3 region has the DNA TGTGCCAGTAGTATTAACCTAGGCAGTGGCTACACCTTC. Its protein is CASSINLGSGYTF.

This chain connects TRBV7-9 to TRBJ1-4; 7 nucleotides match TRBD1. The germline V gene encodes CDR1 SEHNR and CDR2 FQNEAQ (reference sequence). The CDR3 is made up of 16 amino acids. The J segment lost 5 bases and the V segment lost 7 bases, leaving 13 bases of the junction unmatched. CDR3 DNA sequence: TGTGCCAGCAAGAGTAGTAGGTCAGGGGGAAATGAAAAACTGTTTTTT. This gives the protein CASKSSRSGGNEKLFF.

The chain combines TRBV29-1 with TRBJ1-2, with 9 bases fitting TRBD1. The V gene's germline CDR1 is SQVTM and CDR2 ANQGSEA. The CDR3 is made up of 13 amino acids. V shed 7 bases, J shed 4 bases, and the junction held 7 bases outside the gene matches. CDR3 amino acids: CSAGQGKAYGYTF. Here the CDR3 DNA reads TGCAGCGCGGGACAGGGAAAGGCCTATGGCTACACCTTC.

CDR3 sequence (DNA): TGCAGCGTTCCCGCCATGGGGGGGGGCTACAATGAGCAGTTCTTC. Protein sequence: CSVPAMGGGYNEQFF. The genes are TRBV29-1 and TRBJ2-1; 7 positions match TRBD2. The CDR3 is 15 residues long. Germline assignment: CDR1 SQVTM and CDR2 ANQGSEA. V gave up 5 bases and J gave up 3 bases; unmatched junction bases: 10.

A note on this clone: This same CDR3 is encoded by further DNA sequences in the sample. The chain has TRBV7-2 and TRBJ2-3; 7 bases are a match to TRBD1. From germline, CDR1 is SGHTA and CDR2 FQGNSA. V shed 5 bases and J 2 bases; nucleotides not matched to a gene: 4. There are 14 residues in the CDR3. CDR3 in amino acids: CASSRDSFTDTQYF. The CDR3 DNA is TGTGCCAGCAGCCGGGACAGCTTCACAGATACGCAGTATTTT.

The chain links TRBV5-1 to TRBJ2-3; tentatively, D is TRBD1 (5 bases). V dropped 5 bases and J dropped 2 bases, with 12 bases sitting between them. The CDR3 length is 14 residues. Germline lookup yields CDR1 SGHRS and CDR2 YFSETQ. The CDR3 DNA reads TGCGCCAGCAGAGGGGAAGGAGCCACAGATACGCAGTATTTT. Translated: CASRGEGATDTQYF.

This clone was found a few times. Other nucleotide sequences in the sample specify the same CDR3. V is TRBV2 and J is TRBJ2-7; weak D call: TRBD2 (5 bases). The CDR3 has 14 amino acids. CDR1 SNHLY and CDR2 FYNNEI come from the germline V gene. V was cut by 3 bases and J by 0 bases, with 9 bases left in between. CDR3 residues: CASSDQGSSYEQYF. The CDR3 region has the DNA TGTGCCAGCAGTGATCAAGGGAGCTCCTACGAGCAGTACTTC. Based on the CDR3 plus reference TRBV2 and TRBJ2-7, the full variable domain is EPEVTQTPSHQVTQMGQEVILRCVPISNHLYFYWYRQILGQKVEFLVSFYNNEISEKSEIFDDQFSVERPDGSNFTLKIRSTKLEDSAMYFCASSDQGSSYEQYFGPGTRLTVT.

The chain combines TRBV19 with TRBJ2-3, with 9 bases lining up with TRBD1. From germline, CDR1 is LNHDA and CDR2 SQIVND (reference sequence). The CDR3 has 14 amino acids. The trim removed 8 bases at V and 3 bases at J, leaving 6 bases unmatched. CDR3 in amino acids: CASANRGRTDTQYF. The CDR3 DNA reads TGTGCCAGTGCTAACAGGGGGCGGACAGATACGCAGTATTTT.

This chain joins TRBV5-1 and TRBJ2-1; 10 bases line up with TRBD2. The CDR3 spans 17 residues. V dropped 0 bases and J dropped 0; count of bases not matched to a gene: 3. Germline V gene sequence: CDR1 SGHRS, CDR2 YFSETQ. The DNA of the CDR3 is TGCGCCAGCAGCTTGGGGACTAGCGGAAGCTCCTACAATGAGCAGTTCTTC. The encoded protein is CASSLGTSGSSYNEQFF.

The chain uses TRBV12-3 or TRBV12-4 and TRBJ2-1; 10 bases align to TRBD2. The CDR3 is 13 residues long. V shed 7 bases and J 5 bases; nucleotides not matched to a gene: 2. The CDR3 spells CASTSGRDNEQFF. The CDR3 bases are TGTGCCAGCACCAGCGGGAGGGACAATGAGCAGTTCTTC.

The chain joins TRBV6-5 to TRBJ2-3; D may be TRBD2 (6 bases). Trimming left V 5 bases short and J 6 bases short, with 6 bases between. This CDR3 region has 11 residues. Germline assignment: CDR1 MNHEY and CDR2 SVGAGI. This CDR3 is CASSRGDTQYF. CDR3 sequence (DNA): TGTGCCAGCAGTCGGGGGGATACGCAGTATTTT.

This clone was picked up one time. J is TRBJ2-6 and V is TRBV7-6; D unresolved. The CDR3 covers 14 residues. Trimming stripped 5 bases from V and 3 bases from J, with 8 bases between. The germline V gene encodes CDR1 SGHVS and CDR2 FNYEAQ. CDR3 residues: CASSPRRGANVLTF. CDR3 nucleotide sequence: TGTGCCAGCAGCCCCAGGCGTGGGGCCAACGTCCTGACTTTC.

The chain is built from TRBV6-5 and TRBJ1-2; a possible D gene is TRBD1 (5 bases). V was trimmed by 6 bases and J by 2 bases, leaving 10 bases between them. Germline V CDR1 and CDR2: MNHEY, SVGAGI. The CDR3 consists of 13 residues. The CDR3 DNA reads as TGTGCCAGCAGATGGGGGGTGAACTATGGCTACACCTTC. The encoded protein is CASRWGVNYGYTF.

This chain uses TRBV27 with TRBJ2-2; TRBD2 agrees at 8 bases. J gave up 6 bases and V 5 bases, and 5 bases lay outside the gene matches. The CDR3 has 14 residues. Germline CDR1 MNHEY, CDR2 SMNVEV (reference sequence). The CDR3 sequence: CASSTGLAPGELFF. In nucleotides, the CDR3 is TGTGCCAGCAGTACCGGACTAGCACCCGGGGAGCTGTTTTTT.

This CDR3 is CASSYRVSAGYTF. The CDR3 bases are TGTGCCAGCAGTTACCGGGTCAGTGCTGGCTACACCTTC. V is TRBV6-2 or TRBV6-3 and J is TRBJ1-2, with unresolved D. The germline gives CDR1 MNHEY, CDR2 SVGEGT. Trimming took off 2 bases at V and 7 bases at J, with 11 bases between the two ends. The CDR3 extends over 13 amino acids.

The gene calls are TRBV9 and TRBJ1-3; 7 bases map to TRBD1. Germline lookup yields CDR1 SGDLS and CDR2 YYNGEE. Trimming took 3 bases from V and 0 from J; bases not matched to a gene: 3. The CDR3 runs 15 residues. This chain's CDR3 is CASSAGQPSGNTIYF. The CDR3, as DNA: TGTGCCAGCAGCGCGGGACAGCCCTCTGGAAACACCATATATTTT.

The genes are TRBV11-3 and TRBJ1-4; D gene unclear. Germline V CDR1 and CDR2: SGHNT, YENEEA. The CDR3 extends over 14 amino acids. Trimming removed 1 base from V and 8 bases from J, with 11 bases in between. CDR3 nucleotide sequence: TGTGCCAGCAGCTTAGGGGGAGATGCGGAAAAACTGTTTTTT. Its translation: CASSLGGDAEKLFF.

The gene calls are TRBV2 and TRBJ2-1; possible D gene TRBD2, 6 bases. With 7 bases removed from V and 6 bases from J, the gap between germline ends came to 7 bases. CDR1 and CDR2 from the germline V gene are SNHLY and FYNNEI. The CDR3 is made up of 11 amino acids. The CDR3 sequence is CASTSANEQFF. The CDR3 DNA sequence: TGTGCCAGCACTAGCGCCAATGAGCAGTTCTTC.

The chain is built from TRBV7-2 and TRBJ2-1; 9 nucleotides match TRBD2. CDR3 size: 17 residues. V gave up 0 bases and J gave up 2 bases; unmatched junction bases: 5. Germline CDR1 and CDR2: SGHTA and FQGNSA. The CDR3 here is CASSLATSGRTYNEQFF. The CDR3 DNA reads as TGTGCCAGCAGCTTAGCGACTAGCGGAAGAACCTACAATGAGCAGTTCTTC.

This clone appeared a single time. The chain joins TRBV11-2 to TRBJ2-7, with D tentatively TRBD1 (5 bases). The V and J ends lost 5 bases and 4 bases respectively, with 21 bases between them. The CDR3 runs 16 residues. Per germline, CDR1 SGHAT and CDR2 FQNNGV. The CDR3 sequence: CASSPNPTGISYEQYF. CDR3 nucleotides: TGTGCCAGCAGCCCAAACCCAACAGGAATTTCGTACGAGCAGTACTTC.

The chain employs TRBV6-4 and TRBJ2-1; D might be TRBD2 (5 bases). The CDR3 runs to 15 residues. The germline CDR1 and CDR2 sequences are MRHNA and SNTAGT. The V gene lost 10 bases and the J gene lost 6 bases, with 22 bases spanning the gap. Here the CDR3 reads CAIFETRLRSNEQFF. For the CDR3, the DNA is TGTGCCATCTTCGAAACTAGACTAAGATCCAATGAGCAGTTCTTC.